This T cell receptor beta chain was recorded in a study of blood T cell repertoires in COVID-19. Turning to the study itself: The United States, Italy and Spain provided the acute and convalescent COVID-19 samples.

Authors' methods: By means of reference gene primer amplification, nucleated cell counts were estimated. Using immunoSEQ multiplex PCR, the repertoire was profiled, and TCRdb retains in-frame clones only, with some absent. The DNA gave D and trimming, while V, J and clone size come from that table. This table holds roughly 50,000 clones, approximately 86% found once. CDR1 and CDR2 from the germline V gene are MNHEY and SVGAGI. The ends lost 5 bases at V and 5 bases at J; junction bases unmatched: 9. The CDR3 has 15 amino acids. V and J are TRBV6-5 and TRBJ2-5, with 9 positions matching TRBD1. The clonotype was recovered from an older man with active COVID-19. Sequencing was done on a sample of peripheral blood. CDR3 in DNA: TGTGCCAGCAGTCCATACAGGGGGCGGGTCGAGACCCAGTACTTC. Residues: CASSPYRGRVETQYF.